The present entry profiles one T cell receptor beta chain with its context. Antigen unknown. CDR1 is MDHEN, CDR2 SYDVKM, per germline. The J segment lost 7 bases and the V segment lost 0 bases, leaving 5 bases of the junction unmatched. This CDR3 is 15 amino acids long. Here immunoSEQ multiplex PCR was the method, and the copy in TCRdb shows in-frame clones only, minus some. Here the sample spans about 70,000 clones, 90% being singletons. This specimen belongs to a study of graft-versus-host responses after intestinal transplantation. The sequencing here drew on unstimulated CD8+ T cells sorted from spleen or lymph node cells, taken before transplant. This sequence was found in a human donor who was the organ donor for an intestinal transplant. This chain connects TRBV28 to TRBJ1-2; the match to TRBD1 covers 10 bases. The chain's CDR3 is CASSLWGDRGGGYTF. The CDR3 DNA is TGTGCCAGCAGTTTATGGGGGGACAGGGGCGGTGGCTACACCTTC.